The text below deals with one T cell receptor (beta chain). Which antigen it targets is not known. No much larger clone is present one base from it, and per-base qualities are unavailable. Reading from cysteine to phenylalanine, the CDR3 counts 15 amino acids. Just the 45-base CDR3 DNA is kept, in frame starting at base 1. Unmatched junction bases come to 5, with V trimmed by 4 bases and J by 3 bases. CDR1 and CDR2, per the germline V gene, are LGHNA and YNFKEQ. Unstimulated Tregs (CD4+CD25+CD127-), CD4+ non-Tregs (CD4+CD25-), CD4 and CD8 cells were FACS-sorted from thawed PBMCs. Thawed PBMCs were rested overnight at 37 degrees C with roughly 200 IU/ml IL-2 before Treg sorting. Healthy control blood came either as purchased buffy coats or from healthy volunteers. Healthy control blood was processed to PBMCs with a Ficoll density gradient and then cryopreserved, whereas patient PBMCs were collected both before and after transplant.

For TCRbeta CDR3 sequencing, genomic DNA from the sorted cells was extracted using the QIAGEN DNeasy Blood and Tissue Kit. High-throughput TCRbeta CDR3 sequencing, including PCR amplification with bias correction and internal controls, was performed commercially through immunoSEQ. Per the source publication's procedure: A unique productive TCRbeta sequence was defined by the CDR3 nucleotide sequence when primers matched, and otherwise by the CDR3 amino acid sequence together with the Vbeta and Jbeta genes. To correct sorting error, sequences shared between sorted populations at a frequency ratio of 2:1 or less were removed; the rest were assigned to the higher population. Sequences were defined as donor-reactive when expanded at least 5-fold in CFSE-low cells versus unstimulated cells and present at a frequency of at least 0.01% in CFSE-low cells. Jensen-Shannon divergence calculated on the top 100 TCRbeta sequences ranked by frequency was used to measure repertoire divergence. For samples with multiple sequencing runs, sorting error was corrected in each run separately before the runs were combined. Sourced from immuneACCESS, this table was stored by TCRdb with only in-frame sequences that have V and J called. A share of the clones is absent; for the studies checked, an unresolved V gene accounts for under half, and the remainder has no known explanation. Clone size and V and J calls were adopted from that table, with D and trimming inferred from the DNA. Within this sample are approximately 43,000 clones, with about 89% of them counted one time only. About 0.63% of the sample is taken by the ten largest.

The source of the sample is a study of Tregs in tolerant kidney transplant recipients (dated by TCRdb to about 2019). At the level of the whole study: The study used TCRbeta sequencing to identify donor-specific regulatory T cells before combined kidney and bone marrow transplantation, then tracked those cells after transplant. Several methods of expanding Tregs specific for an allogeneic donor were compared by TCRbeta repertoire sequencing in a few healthy controls. What the study reported, not specific to this receptor: Expanding Tregs with activated donor B cells appeared to identify the most biologically relevant and donor-specific TCRbeta repertoire. Although technical replication error seemed to be minimal, the question of biological reproducibility was not addressed directly. The study was limited by small patient numbers, and the findings need validation in larger populations and under other immunosuppression protocols.

The clonotype comes from a human donor in good health. Input material: Tregs from blood. The chain was built from TRBV4-2 and TRBJ2-5, with TRBD2 identical over 10 junction bases. For the CDR3, the sequence is CASSPGTSAEETQYF. The DNA sequence follows: TGTGCCAGCAGCCCAGGGACTAGCGCTGAAGAGACCCAGTACTTC.